The clone carrying this T cell receptor (beta chain) was counted many times. The data stem from a study of blood T cells in healthy people across ages. Study context: For every two T cells, template switching captured about one barcoded beta molecule.

CDR3 length equals 15 residues. The germline gives CDR1 MGHRA, CDR2 YSYEKL. Trimming removed 3 bases from V and 3 bases from J; junction bases left unmatched: 8. Together with a sample-barcoded 5' primer, a J-beta primer mix was included in a second PCR lasting about 7 to 12 cycles. TCRdb used MiXCR to reprocess the 5' RACE reads, holding one entry per CDR3 protein. The sample consists of about 1.7 million distinct CDR3 sequences, 25% to 30% of them appearing once. This clonotype was sampled from a woman younger than 45 in good health. The chain couples TRBV4-1 to TRBJ2-7; TRBD1 matches 7 bases. The specimen was blood. The CDR3 DNA follows: TGCGCCAGCAGCCATGGACAGGAAGTCCTCTACGAGCAGTACTTC. It codes for CASSHGQEVLYEQYF.